The 26 T cell receptor beta chains presented below share a single source sample, sequenced in a study of blood T cells in healthy people across ages. Combining a sample-barcoded 5' primer with a J-beta primer mix, a second PCR ran for roughly 7 to 11 cycles. TCRdb re-called the 5' RACE reads with MiXCR, one entry per CDR3 protein. The sample lists about 1.5 million distinct CDR3 sequences; roughly 43% were seen once. Input material: blood. These receptor sequences come from a woman between 18 and 30 years old in good health.

The V gene is TRBV2, the J gene TRBJ2-7, with 10 bases fitting TRBD1. The CDR3 is made up of 15 amino acids. The J segment lost 5 bases and the V segment lost 1 base, leaving 5 bases of the junction unmatched. Germline-derived CDR1 and CDR2 are SNHLY and FYNNEI. As DNA, the CDR3 is TGTGCCAGCAGTGAAGTCGGACAGGGGGTGGACGAGCAGTACTTC. Translating it yields CASSEVGQGVDEQYF.

This clonotype has more than one count but fewer than ten. The chain has TRBV7-2 and TRBJ1-1; D gene unclear. The CDR3 length is 13 residues. Germline assignment: CDR1 SGHTA and CDR2 FQGNSA. Trimming removed 5 bases at V and 1 base at J, with 8 bases between. CDR3 protein: CASSKTWNTEAFF. CDR3 in DNA: TGTGCCAGCAGCAAGACATGGAACACTGAAGCTTTCTTT.

The rearrangement joins TRBV4-3 to TRBJ1-1; unclear D gene. V dropped 6 bases and J dropped 1 base, with 15 bases sitting between them. Germline CDR1 reads LGHNA; CDR2 reads YSLEER. There are 15 residues in the CDR3. The CDR3 nucleotides are TGCGCCAGCAGTCGACTGGGCCGGGCGAACACTGAAGCTTTCTTT. It encodes CASSRLGRANTEAFF.

This clonotype has only a few counts. The V call is TRBV6-2 or TRBV6-3, the J call TRBJ1-2; D remains ambiguous. The ends were cut back, 0 bases at V and 7 bases at J, with 12 bases in the middle. The CDR3 has 14 amino acids. The germline V gene has CDR1 MNHEY and CDR2 SVGEGT. The CDR3 is CASSYSGRHPGYTF. The DNA of the CDR3 is TGTGCCAGCAGTTACTCTGGCAGACACCCTGGCTACACCTTC.

J is TRBJ2-5 and V is TRBV10-3, with D unclear. The CDR3 runs to 14 residues. V was pared by 8 bases and J by 11 bases, with 24 bases between. Germline CDR1 ENHRY, CDR2 SYGVKD. Written as DNA, the CDR3 is TGTGCCATCGCGAACGCAGAGACCGGCAATGAGCAGTACTTC. Translating gives CAIANAETGNEQYF.

This clonotype was picked up a small number of times. This sequence joins TRBV30 and TRBJ2-1; tentatively, D is TRBD2 (5 bases). The CDR3 has 12 amino acids. Trimming pared 0 bases from V and 7 bases from J, leaving 7 bases between. The V gene's germline CDR1 is GTSNPN and CDR2 SVGIG (reference sequence). The CDR3 region has the DNA TGTGCCTGGAGTGTACGAGGGAATGAGCAGTTCTTC. It is translated as CAWSVRGNEQFF.

Regarding this clonotype: One end of the junction fails to match germline, which may point to a read error. This chain connects TRBV27 to TRBJ2-4, with 9 bases fitting TRBD1. Germline V gene lookup returns CDR1 MNHEY and CDR2 SMNVEV (reference sequence). CDR3 length: 16 amino acids. This CDR3 reads CVSSSQGAGAKNIQYF. DNA for the CDR3: TGTGTCAGCAGTTCACAGGGGGCAGGGGCCAAAAACATTCAGTACTTC.

The gene calls are TRBV29-1 and TRBJ2-7; D gene ambiguous. Germline V gene lookup returns CDR1 SQVTM and CDR2 ANQGSEA. The V end lost 4 bases, the J end lost 7 bases, and 5 bases lay between the germline ends. The CDR3 extends over 9 amino acids. CDR3 in amino acids: CSVGNEQYF. The CDR3 DNA follows: TGCAGCGTTGGGAATGAGCAGTACTTC.

V and J are TRBV20-1 and TRBJ2-1; TRBD2 matches 8 bases. Trimming cost V 5 bases and J 5 bases; bases outside gene matches: 5. The CDR3 is made up of 13 amino acids. From germline, CDR1 is DFQATT and CDR2 SNEGSKA (reference sequence). The CDR3 DNA follows: TGCAGTGCTGATAGCGGGGACGACAATGAGCAGTTCTTC. Protein sequence: CSADSGDDNEQFF.

This chain joins TRBV20-1 and TRBJ1-1; TRBD1 aligns across 8 bases. V was clipped by 6 bases and J by 7 bases; unmatched bases: 13. The germline gives CDR1 DFQATT, CDR2 SNEGSKA (reference sequence). The CDR3 length is 14 residues. This CDR3 reads CSAWDWTGPDEAFF. The CDR3 DNA reads TGCAGTGCCTGGGATTGGACAGGGCCTGATGAAGCTTTCTTT.

V usage is TRBV20-1 and J usage is TRBJ2-3; D is possibly TRBD2 (5 bases). Trimming stripped 0 bases from V and 4 bases from J, with 17 bases between. CDR1 is DFQATT, CDR2 SNEGSKA, per germline (reference sequence). The CDR3 sequence is 16 residues long. CDR3 sequence reads: CSARDFRLVGADTQYF. DNA of the CDR3: TGCAGTGCTAGAGATTTTCGGCTAGTGGGAGCAGATACGCAGTATTTT.

This rearrangement joins TRBV5-1 to TRBJ1-6; TRBD1 matches at 8 bases. The V gene end was trimmed by 4 bases and the J gene end by 0 bases; junction bases not matched to a gene: 9. Germline lookup yields CDR1 SGHRS and CDR2 YFSETQ. This CDR3 is 18 amino acids long. The CDR3 bases are TGCGCCAGCAGCCCGGGACAGGTCCTACACTCCTATAATTCACCCCTCCACTTT. Residues: CASSPGQVLHSYNSPLHF.

This sequence joins TRBV5-1 and TRBJ2-1; no clear D gene. The CDR3 has 14 residues. Deletions cut 0 bases from V and 4 bases from J, with 8 bases between. CDR1 and CDR2 (germline): SGHRS, YFSETQ. The CDR3 reads CASSLELPYNEQFF. The CDR3 DNA follows: TGCGCCAGCAGCTTGGAACTTCCATACAATGAGCAGTTCTTC.

This clonotype was detected many times. This chain uses TRBV4-3 with TRBJ2-1; D gene ambiguous. Germline-derived CDR1 and CDR2 are LGHNA and YSLEER. V was pared by 0 bases and J by 5 bases, with 8 bases between. There are 14 residues in the CDR3. CDR3 sequence (DNA): TGCGCCAGCAGCCAAGATCCCCTAAACAATGAGCAGTTCTTC. Translating it yields CASSQDPLNNEQFF.

The rearrangement joins TRBV20-1 to TRBJ2-3; 7 nucleotides match TRBD1. Per the germline V gene, CDR1 is DFQATT and CDR2 is SNEGSKA (reference sequence). The J segment lost 4 bases and the V segment lost 6 bases, leaving 7 bases of the junction unmatched. This CDR3 spans 13 amino acids. The CDR3 DNA is TGCAGTGCCCGATTAGGGGGCCCAGATACGCAGTATTTT. As protein: CSARLGGPDTQYF.

This clonotype showed up just a few times. The chain couples TRBV27 to TRBJ2-7; D may be TRBD1 or TRBD2 (6 bases each). The CDR3 has 15 residues. The germline V and J ends were trimmed by 8 bases and 7 bases, with 24 bases remaining between them. The V gene's germline CDR1 is MNHEY and CDR2 SMNVEV (reference sequence). CDR3 region: CASYPLEGGRNEQYF. The DNA of the CDR3 is TGTGCCAGCTATCCGTTAGAAGGGGGGAGGAATGAGCAGTACTTC.

The chain links TRBV29-1 to TRBJ2-1, with D tentatively TRBD1 (5 bases). The V gene's germline CDR1 is SQVTM and CDR2 ANQGSEA. Trimming took off 6 bases at V and 4 bases at J, with 13 bases between the two ends. The CDR3 runs to 13 residues. The CDR3 loop is CSVSRGLYNEQFF. The CDR3 DNA sequence: TGCAGCGTGAGTAGGGGATTATACAATGAGCAGTTCTTC.

This chain links TRBV11-2 with TRBJ2-1; 7 bases are shared with TRBD1. The last part of the DNA fits TRBJ2-7 better; the J call may be wrong. The CDR3 covers 15 residues. The germline CDR1 and CDR2 sequences are SGHAT and FQNNGV. This CDR3 is CASSLEGQPYNEQYF. CDR3 DNA: TGTGCCAGCAGCTTAGAGGGACAGCCGTACAATGAGCAGTACTTC.

The CDR3 coding sequence is TGCAGCGTTGCCCCTCGGATGAACACTGAAGCTTTCTTT. Translated, it gives CSVAPRMNTEAFF. The genes are TRBV29-1 and TRBJ1-1, with D uncertain. Germline assignment: CDR1 SQVTM and CDR2 ANQGSEA. Trimming cost V 4 bases and J 0 bases, with 9 bases left between them. The CDR3 is made up of 13 amino acids.

The rearrangement links TRBV6-5 to TRBJ1-4, with D perhaps matching TRBD1 (5 bases). The CDR3 is 14 amino acids. Germline loops: CDR1 MNHEY, CDR2 SVGAGI. Trimming cost V 2 bases and J 2 bases, with 6 bases left between them. The CDR3 DNA sequence: TGTGCCAGCAGTTACGCAGGGACTAATGAAAAACTGTTTTTT. Its protein product is CASSYAGTNEKLFF.

The sample holds many counts of this clonotype. The chain joins TRBV4-2 to TRBJ1-5; D not certain. This CDR3 spans 16 amino acids. V lost 1 base, J lost 6 bases, and 16 bases lay in between. Germline V lookup: CDR1 LGHNA, CDR2 YNFKEQ. The CDR3 spells CASSQVSQVMGQPQHF. The CDR3 DNA sequence: TGTGCCAGCAGCCAAGTAAGCCAGGTAATGGGTCAGCCCCAGCATTTT.

The chain recombines TRBV20-1 with TRBJ2-3; 7 nucleotides match TRBD2. The germline CDR1 and CDR2 sequences are DFQATT and SNEGSKA (reference sequence). The CDR3 has 16 residues. The V segment lost 0 bases and the J segment 0 bases; nucleotides outside the gene matches: 6. The CDR3 nucleotides are TGCAGTGCTAGAGATCTAGCGGCGTCTAGCACAGATACGCAGTATTTT. Residues: CSARDLAASSTDTQYF.

This clonotype was counted a few times. The chain links TRBV29-1 to TRBJ2-3, with TRBD1 matching over 7 bases. The V gene's germline CDR1 is SQVTM and CDR2 ANQGSEA. The trim removed 6 bases at V and 0 bases at J, leaving 3 bases unmatched. This CDR3 has 13 amino acids. The CDR3 sequence is CSVPGQSTDTQYF. In DNA form, the CDR3 reads TGCAGCGTCCCGGGACAGAGCACAGATACGCAGTATTTT.

The chain combines TRBV27 with TRBJ2-6, with a weak D call TRBD2 (5 bases). This CDR3 contains 17 residues. Germline CDR1 is MNHEY and CDR2 is SMNVEV (reference sequence). V gave up 3 bases and J gave up 1 base, with 13 bases separating them. CDR3 in DNA: TGTGCCAGCAGTTTGGGATTAACTAGGTCTGGGGCCAACGTCCTGACTTTC. It codes for CASSLGLTRSGANVLTF.

The chain joins TRBV12-3 or TRBV12-4 to TRBJ1-4; D is uncertain. The CDR3 runs 13 residues. Trimming stripped 3 bases from V and 10 bases from J, with 12 bases between. The CDR3 sequence is CASSFLSEAKLFF. Here the CDR3 DNA reads TGTGCCAGCAGTTTCCTCAGTGAGGCAAAACTGTTTTTT.

The sample holds a few counts of this clonotype. The chain has TRBV3-1 and TRBJ2-1; D assignment may be TRBD1 or TRBD2 (5 bases each). There are 13 residues in the CDR3. The germline V and J ends were trimmed by 4 bases and 8 bases, with 12 bases remaining between them. CDR1 LGHDT and CDR2 YNNKEL come from the germline V gene (reference sequence). Here the CDR3 DNA reads TGTGCCAGCAGCCGAGGGGAGACGGATGAGCAGTTCTTC. It is translated as CASSRGETDEQFF.